This T cell receptor beta chain was captured in a study of cytomegalovirus exposure and HLA in healthy donors. This CDR3 comprises 15 residues. Germline CDR1 reads SQVTM; CDR2 reads ANQGSEA. Trimming at V came to 4 bases and at J to 3 bases, leaving 7 bases not matched to a gene. PCR amplification relied on 60 Vbeta primers (plus 13 Jbeta primers). Sequenced by immunoSEQ multiplex PCR; TCRdb stores in-frame clones only, minus some. Of roughly 73,000 clones in the sample, approximately 84% were seen once. The specimen sequenced was PBMCs. This receptor was identified in a woman aged 50 to 60 in good health and CMV-seronegative. The chain links TRBV29-1 to TRBJ2-3; TRBD2 agrees at 10 bases. The CDR3 loop reads CSVGYSSGRTDTQYF. The CDR3 DNA reads TGCAGCGTTGGCTACTCTAGCGGGAGAACAGATACGCAGTATTTT.